The TCR beta chain under discussion was sequenced for a study of T cells in Graves' hyperthyroidism and ophthalmopathy. Notes on the study in general: From stable hyperthyroidism, ophthalmopathy was separated by a 13 V-J model.

The germline gives CDR1 MGHDK, CDR2 SYGVNS. The CDR3 is 15 amino acids. V gave up 3 bases and J gave up 7 bases; unmatched junction bases: 10. Concerning this clonotype: The antigen remains undetermined.

The source material, RNA transcripts, was used to amplify TCR beta CDR3 regions. The TCR CDR3 first-round RT-PCR relied on the HTBI primer set. MiXCR, run by TCRdb on the multiplex PCR reads, gives a single entry per CDR3 protein. This table holds roughly 360,000 distinct CDR3 sequences, about 13% found once. Approximately 9.3 ml of fresh peripheral blood supplied the PBMCs. The source of this sequence is a young man with Graves' hyperthyroidism that later progressed to Graves' ophthalmopathy. The chain uses TRBV25-1 and TRBJ2-5; 8 nucleotides agree with TRBD2. The source material was blood. As DNA, the CDR3 is TGTGCCAGCAGTGATATTAGCGGGGTCCCCGGGACCCAGTACTTC. Translated, it gives CASSDISGVPGTQYF.